Sequencing of this TCR beta chain was carried out in a study of shared clonotypes between healthy human individuals. The naive CD8 population came from CD45RO-negative cells selected for CCR7, without terminally differentiated effector memory CD45RA+ cells. The authors' processing: Owing to the provision of junction-only sequences devoid of quality scores by immunoSEQ, filtering differed. Repertoires were generated with immunoSEQ multiplex PCR, while TCRdb's copy carries only in-frame clones and drops some. For V, J and clone size, that table is used; D and trimming come from the DNA. The sample carries around 1,900,000 clones, just over 90% recorded once. The CDR3 length is 14 residues. CDR1 and CDR2 (germline): ENHRY, SYGVKD. Trimming stripped 2 bases from V and 6 bases from J, with 10 bases between.

The TCR comes from a man aged 18-30 years in good health. Some clones in this sample may be carry-over from other donors' samples. The sequencing sample was made of naive CD8+ T cells from PBMCs. The chain links TRBV10-3 to TRBJ1-4; D is perhaps TRBD1 (5 bases). The CDR3 loop reads CAISEDSPDEKLFF. CDR3 nucleotides: TGTGCCATCAGTGAGGACAGCCCTGATGAAAAACTGTTTTTT.